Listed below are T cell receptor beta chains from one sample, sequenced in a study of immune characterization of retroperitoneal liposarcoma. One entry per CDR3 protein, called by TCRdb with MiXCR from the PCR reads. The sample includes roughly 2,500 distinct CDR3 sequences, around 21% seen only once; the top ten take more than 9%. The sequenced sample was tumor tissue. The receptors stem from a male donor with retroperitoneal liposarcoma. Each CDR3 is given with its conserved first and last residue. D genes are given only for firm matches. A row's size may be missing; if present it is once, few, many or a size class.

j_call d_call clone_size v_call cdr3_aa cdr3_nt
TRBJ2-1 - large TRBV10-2 CASSDPGRGQQFF TGCGCCAGCAGTGATCCAGGGCGGGGGCAACAGTTCTTC
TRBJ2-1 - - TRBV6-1 CASSDSFGEQFF TGTGCCAGCAGTGACAGTTTTGGTGAGCAGTTCTTC
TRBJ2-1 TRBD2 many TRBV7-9 CASSLREASYEQFF TGTGCCAGCAGCTTACGGGAGGCCTCCTACGAGCAGTTCTTC
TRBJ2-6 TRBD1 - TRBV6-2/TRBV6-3 CASGADRAKSGANVLTF TGTGCCAGCGGAGCCGACAGGGCGAAATCTGGGGCCAACGTCCTGACTTTC
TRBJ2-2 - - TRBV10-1 CASGGVGTGELFF TGCGCCAGCGGGGGAGTGGGTACCGGGGAGCTGTTTTTT
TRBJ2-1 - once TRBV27 CASSLSDMGRGNEQFF TGTGCCAGCAGTTTATCGGACATGGGACGGGGTAATGAGCAGTTCTTC
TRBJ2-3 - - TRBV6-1 CASSETISYNEQFF TGTGCCAGCAGTGAGACTATAAGTTACAATGAGCAGTTCTTT
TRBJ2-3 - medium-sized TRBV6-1 CASSYYPRDTQYF TGTGCCAGCAGTTATTACCCTAGGGATACGCAGTATTTT
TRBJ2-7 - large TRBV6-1 CASSEEYGTYEQYF TGTGCCAGCAGTGAAGAGTACGGAACCTACGAGCAGTACTTC
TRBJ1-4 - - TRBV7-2 CASSRSRNEKLFF TGTGCCAGCAGCCGCTCCCGTAATGAAAAACTGTTTTTT
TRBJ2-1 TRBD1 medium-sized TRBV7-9 CASIQSTGGFYNEQFF TGTGCCAGCATCCAATCCACAGGGGGATTCTACAATGAGCAGTTCTTC
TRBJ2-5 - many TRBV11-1 CASSYQSNEQYF TGTGCCAGCAGCTACCAATCTAATGAGCAGTACTTC
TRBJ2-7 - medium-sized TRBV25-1 CASGSTTGPLYEQYF TGTGCCAGCGGCTCGACAACGGGGCCACTCTACGAGCAGTACTTC
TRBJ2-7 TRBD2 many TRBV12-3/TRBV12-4 CASSYWTSGSGEQYF TGTGCCAGCAGTTACTGGACTAGCGGGAGTGGTGAGCAGTACTTC
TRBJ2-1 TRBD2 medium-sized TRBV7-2 CASSLTSGSAEQFF TGTGCCAGCAGCTTAACTAGCGGGAGTGCCGAGCAGTTCTTC
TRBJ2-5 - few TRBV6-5 CASSYLRAVETQYF TGTGCCAGCAGTTACCTCCGGGCCGTCGAGACCCAGTACTTC
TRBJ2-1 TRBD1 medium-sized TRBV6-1 CASSGQGAVYEQFF TGTGCCAGCAGCGGACAGGGGGCCGTCTACGAGCAGTTCTTC
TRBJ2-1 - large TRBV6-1 CASSPRSPPYEQFF TGTGCCAGCAGTCCCCGCAGTCCTCCCTACGAGCAGTTCTTC
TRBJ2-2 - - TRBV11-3 CASSLRGRNGELFF TGTGCCAGCAGCTTGAGGGGTCGTAACGGGGAGCTGTTTTTT
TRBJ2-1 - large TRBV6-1 CASSWGNEQFF TGTGCCAGCTCGTGGGGGAATGAGCAGTTCTTC
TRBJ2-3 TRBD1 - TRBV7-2 CASSLAGTGSTDTQYF TGTGCCAGCAGCTTAGCGGGGACAGGGAGCACAGATACGCAGTATTTT
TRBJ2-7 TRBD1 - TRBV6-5 CASSSMTGGEQYF TGTGCCAGCAGTTCCATGACAGGGGGCGAGCAGTACTTC
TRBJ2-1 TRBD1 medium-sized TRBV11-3 CASSSSGQGARNEQFF TGTGCCAGCAGCTCATCTGGACAGGGGGCGAGGAATGAGCAGTTCTTC
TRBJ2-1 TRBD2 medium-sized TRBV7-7 CASSLDSGGYNEQFF TGTGCTAGCAGCTTAGATAGCGGGGGCTACAATGAGCAGTTCTTC
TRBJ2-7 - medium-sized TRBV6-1 CASSRVNEQYF TGTGCCAGCTCGAGGGTAAATGAGCAGTACTTC
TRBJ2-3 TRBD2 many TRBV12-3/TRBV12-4 CASRSGISTDTQYF TGTGCCAGCAGGAGCGGGATTAGCACAGATACGCAGTATTTT
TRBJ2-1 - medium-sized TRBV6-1 CASSEMVGGFYEQFF TGTGCCAGCAGTGAAATGGTAGGTGGGTTCTACGAGCAGTTCTTC
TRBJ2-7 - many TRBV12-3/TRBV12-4 CASSFWGEPYYNEQYF TGTGCCAGCAGTTTTTGGGGGGAGCCGTACTACAATGAGCAGTACTTC
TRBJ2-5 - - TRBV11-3 CASSLDLSGAETQYF TGTGCCAGCAGCTTAGATCTTTCAGGGGCGGAGACCCAGTACTTC
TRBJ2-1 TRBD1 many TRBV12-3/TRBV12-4 CASSLGQGIQETQFF TGTGCCAGCAGTTTAGGACAGGGGATTCAAGAGACCCAGTTCTTC
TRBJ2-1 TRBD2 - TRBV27 CASSLYAGAYNEQFF TGTGCCAGCAGTTTATATGCGGGAGCATACAATGAGCAGTTCTTC
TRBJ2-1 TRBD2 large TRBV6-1 CASSELGLEGGEQFF TGTGCCAGCAGTGAGCTGGGACTAGAGGGGGGTGAGCAGTTCTTC
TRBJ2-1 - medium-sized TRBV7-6 CASSPPTFDFYNEQFF TGTGCCAGCAGCCCACCGACTTTCGACTTTTACAATGAGCAGTTCTTC
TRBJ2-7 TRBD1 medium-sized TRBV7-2 CASSLDTGGYNEQYF TGTGCCAGCAGCTTAGATACAGGGGGGTACAATGAGCAGTACTTC
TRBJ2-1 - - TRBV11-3 CASSLDFLGGNEQFF TGTGCCAGCAGCTTAGATTTTCTCGGGGGCAATGAGCAGTTCTTC
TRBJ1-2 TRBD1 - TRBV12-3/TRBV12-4 CASSFSTGGSYGYTF TGTGCCAGCAGTTTCTCGACAGGGGGCTCCTATGGCTACACCTTC
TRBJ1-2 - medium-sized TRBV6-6 CASSYNSGAGGYTF TGTGCCAGCAGTTACAACTCCGGGGCCGGGGGCTACACCTTC
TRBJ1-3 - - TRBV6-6 CASSTGASSGNTIYF TGTGCCAGCAGTACCGGGGCAAGCTCTGGAAACACCATATATTTT
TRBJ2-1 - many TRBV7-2 CASSLNQETQFF TGTGCCAGCAGCTTAAACCAAGAGACCCAGTTCTTC
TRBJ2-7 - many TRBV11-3 CASSPLGVLSYEQYF TGTGCCAGCAGCCCCCTGGGGGTATTGAGCTACGAGCAGTACTTC
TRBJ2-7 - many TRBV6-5 CASSRTFPGDFYEQYF TGTGCCAGCAGTCGCACTTTCCCGGGGGATTTTTACGAGCAGTACTTC
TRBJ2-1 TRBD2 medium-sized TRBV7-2 CASRPTSGSDEQFF TGTGCCAGCCGCCCGACTAGCGGGAGTGATGAGCAGTTCTTC
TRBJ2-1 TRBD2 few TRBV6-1 CASSSVTSGHNEQFF TGTGCCAGCAGTTCCGTGACTAGCGGGCACAATGAGCAGTTCTTC
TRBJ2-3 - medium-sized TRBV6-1 CASSEATDTQYF TGTGCCAGCAGTGAAGCCACAGATACGCAGTATTTT
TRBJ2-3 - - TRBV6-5 CATQGKGVTDTQYF TGTGCTACCCAGGGAAAGGGGGTAACAGATACGCAGTATTTT
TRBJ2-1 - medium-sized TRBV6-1 CASSERQVSSYNEQFF TGTGCCAGCAGTGAACGGCAGGTTAGCTCCTACAATGAGCAGTTCTTC
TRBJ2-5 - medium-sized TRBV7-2 CASTTSRDSQETQYF TGTGCCAGCACCACTTCGCGGGACTCCCAAGAGACCCAGTACTTC
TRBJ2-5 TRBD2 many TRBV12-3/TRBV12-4 CASTLGVAGGETQYF TGTGCCAGCACCTTGGGGGTAGCGGGGGGAGAGACCCAGTACTTC
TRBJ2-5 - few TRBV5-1 CASSRRQQETQYF TGCGCCAGCAGCAGACGACAGCAAGAGACCCAGTACTTC
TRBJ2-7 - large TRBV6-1 CASSEGGRYEQYF TGTGCCAGCAGTGAAGGTGGCAGGTACGAGCAGTACTTC